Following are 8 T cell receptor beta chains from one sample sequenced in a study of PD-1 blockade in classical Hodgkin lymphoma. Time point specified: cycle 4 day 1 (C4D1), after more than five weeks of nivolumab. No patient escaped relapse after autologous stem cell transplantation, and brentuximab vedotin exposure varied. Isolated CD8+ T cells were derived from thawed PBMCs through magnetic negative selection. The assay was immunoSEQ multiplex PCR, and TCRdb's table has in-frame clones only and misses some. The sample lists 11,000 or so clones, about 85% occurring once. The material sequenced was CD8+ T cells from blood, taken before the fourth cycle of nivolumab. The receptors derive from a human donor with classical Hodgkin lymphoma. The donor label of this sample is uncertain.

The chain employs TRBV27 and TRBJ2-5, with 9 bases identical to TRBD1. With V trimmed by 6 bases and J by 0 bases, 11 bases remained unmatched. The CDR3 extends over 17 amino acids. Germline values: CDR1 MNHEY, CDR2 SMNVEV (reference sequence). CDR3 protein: CASSLIGTGIYQETQYF. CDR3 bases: TGTGCCAGCAGCCTAATTGGGACAGGGATCTACCAAGAGACCCAGTACTTC.

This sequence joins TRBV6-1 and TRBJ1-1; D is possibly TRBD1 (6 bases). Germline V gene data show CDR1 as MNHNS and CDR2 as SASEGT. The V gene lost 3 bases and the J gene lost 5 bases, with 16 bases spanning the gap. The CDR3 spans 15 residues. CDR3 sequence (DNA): TGTGCCAGCAGTGATATTTCAGGGGATGGTACTGAAGCTTTCTTT. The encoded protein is CASSDISGDGTEAFF.

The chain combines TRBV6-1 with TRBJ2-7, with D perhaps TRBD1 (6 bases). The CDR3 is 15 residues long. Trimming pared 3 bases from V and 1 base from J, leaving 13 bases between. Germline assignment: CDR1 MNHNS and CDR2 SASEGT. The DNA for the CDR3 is TGTGCCAGCAGTGATCTGGGGGCAGGGTCCTACGAGCAGTACTTC. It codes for CASSDLGAGSYEQYF.

The CDR3: CASSLLQGCYEQYF. Here the CDR3 DNA reads TGTGCCAGCAGCTTATTACAGGGGTGCTACGAGCAGTACTTC. The rearrangement links TRBV7-4 to TRBJ2-7, with 7 bases matching TRBD1. This CDR3 has 14 residues. CDR1 SGHVT and CDR2 SQSDAQ come from the germline V gene. J was trimmed by 3 bases and V by 2 bases; bases with no gene match: 4.

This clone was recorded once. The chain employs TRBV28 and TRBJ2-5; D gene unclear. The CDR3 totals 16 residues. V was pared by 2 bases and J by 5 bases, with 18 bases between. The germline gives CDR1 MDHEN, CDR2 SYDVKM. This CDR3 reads CASSLSFFGQRETQYF. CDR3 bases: TGTGCCAGCAGTTTAAGTTTCTTTGGGCAAAGGGAGACCCAGTACTTC.

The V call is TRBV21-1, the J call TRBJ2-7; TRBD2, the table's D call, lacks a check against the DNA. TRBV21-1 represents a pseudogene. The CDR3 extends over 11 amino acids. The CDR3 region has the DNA TGTGCCAGCGGCGGAGGGTTTGAGCAGTACTTC. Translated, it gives CASGGGFEQYF.

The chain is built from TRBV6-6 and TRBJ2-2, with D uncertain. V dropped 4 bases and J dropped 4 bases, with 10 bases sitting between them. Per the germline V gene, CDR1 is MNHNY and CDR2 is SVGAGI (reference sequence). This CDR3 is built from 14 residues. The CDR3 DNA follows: TGTGCCAGCAGTTCCCTAGGTGGCACCGGGGAGCTGTTTTTT. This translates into CASSSLGGTGELFF.

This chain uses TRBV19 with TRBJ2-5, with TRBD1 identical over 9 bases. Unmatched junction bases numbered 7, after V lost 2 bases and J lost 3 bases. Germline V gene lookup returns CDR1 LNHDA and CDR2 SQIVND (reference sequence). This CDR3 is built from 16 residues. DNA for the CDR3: TGTGCCAGTAGTATATTATGGACAGGGGCTGAAGAGACCCAGTACTTC. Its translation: CASSILWTGAEETQYF.